Listed here is a single T cell receptor (beta chain). Method: immunoSEQ multiplex PCR; TCRdb's copy keeps in-frame clones and lacks some. The sample yields 40,000 to 65,000 clones, approximately 92% seen once. This CDR3 spans 21 amino acids. J was trimmed by 3 bases and V by 2 bases; bases with no gene match: 20. Germline-derived CDR1 and CDR2 are MNHNS and SASEGT. The source of the sample is a study of T cell changes during pregnancy in multiple sclerosis. The source was CD4+ T cells from peripheral blood mononuclear cells, collected in the third trimester of pregnancy. The chain uses TRBV6-1 and TRBJ2-3, with TRBD2 identical over 10 bases. The sequence was obtained from a female donor with multiple sclerosis, enrolled in a pregnancy study. The chain's CDR3 is CASSEKDRPWSASGGTDTQYF. CDR3 bases: TGTGCCAGCAGTGAAAAAGACAGGCCGTGGAGTGCTAGCGGGGGAACAGATACGCAGTATTTT.